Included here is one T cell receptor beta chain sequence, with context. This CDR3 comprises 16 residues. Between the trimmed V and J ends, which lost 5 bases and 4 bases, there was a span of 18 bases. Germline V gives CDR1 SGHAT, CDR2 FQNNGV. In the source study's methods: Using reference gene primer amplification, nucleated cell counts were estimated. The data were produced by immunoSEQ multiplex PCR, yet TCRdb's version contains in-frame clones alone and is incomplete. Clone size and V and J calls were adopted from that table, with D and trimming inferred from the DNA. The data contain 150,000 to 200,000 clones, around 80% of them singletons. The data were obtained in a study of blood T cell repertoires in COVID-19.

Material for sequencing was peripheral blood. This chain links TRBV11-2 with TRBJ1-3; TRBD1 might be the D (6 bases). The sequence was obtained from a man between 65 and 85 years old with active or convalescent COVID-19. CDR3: CASSVGAPHPGNTIYF. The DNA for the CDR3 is TGTGCCAGCAGCGTGGGGGCGCCTCACCCGGGAAACACCATATATTTT.